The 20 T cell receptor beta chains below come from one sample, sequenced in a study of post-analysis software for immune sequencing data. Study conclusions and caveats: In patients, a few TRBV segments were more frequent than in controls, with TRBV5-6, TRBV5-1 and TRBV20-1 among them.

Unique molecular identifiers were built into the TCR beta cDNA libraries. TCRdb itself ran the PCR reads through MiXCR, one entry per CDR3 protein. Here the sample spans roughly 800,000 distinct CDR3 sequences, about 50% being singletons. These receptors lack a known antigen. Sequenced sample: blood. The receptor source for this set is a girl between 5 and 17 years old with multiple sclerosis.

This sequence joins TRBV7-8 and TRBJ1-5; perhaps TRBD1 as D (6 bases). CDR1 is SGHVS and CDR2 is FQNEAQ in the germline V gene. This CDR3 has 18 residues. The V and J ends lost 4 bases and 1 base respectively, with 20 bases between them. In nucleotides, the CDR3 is TGTGCCAGCAGCTCCCGCGGGAAGGGGGACACAAGCAATCAGCCCCAGCATTTT. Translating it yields CASSSRGKGDTSNQPQHF. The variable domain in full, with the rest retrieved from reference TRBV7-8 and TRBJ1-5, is GAGVSQSPRYKVAKRGQDVALRCDPISGHVSLFWYQQALGQGPEFLTYFQNEAQLDKSGLPSDRFFAERPEGSVSTLKIQRTQQEDSAVYLCASSSRGKGDTSNQPQHFGDGTRLSIL.

The CDR3 DNA sequence: TGTGCCAGCACTTTTTCGGGGCGGTTTCAGGAGACCCAGTACTTC. This codes for CASTFSGRFQETQYF. This chain links TRBV12-3 or TRBV12-4 with TRBJ2-5; either TRBD1 or TRBD2 may fit D (5 bases each). This CDR3 is built from 15 residues. Trimming removed 7 bases at V and 5 bases at J, with 20 bases between.

The CDR3 nucleotides are TGTGCCACCAGCAGAGAACAGGGAGGGTGGCAGCCCCAGCATTTT. Its protein is CATSREQGGWQPQHF. The V call is TRBV15, the J call TRBJ1-5, with D possibly being TRBD1 (6 bases). The CDR3 extends over 15 amino acids. CDR1 LNHNV and CDR2 YYDKDF come from the germline V gene (reference sequence). V lost 0 bases to trimming and J lost 7 bases, with 13 bases between them.

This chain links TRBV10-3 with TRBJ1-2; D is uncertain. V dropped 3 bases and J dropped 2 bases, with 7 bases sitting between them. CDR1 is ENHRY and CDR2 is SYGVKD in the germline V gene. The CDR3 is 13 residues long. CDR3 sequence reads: CAISEGQNYGYTF. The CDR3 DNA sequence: TGTGCCATCAGTGAAGGGCAGAACTATGGCTACACCTTC.

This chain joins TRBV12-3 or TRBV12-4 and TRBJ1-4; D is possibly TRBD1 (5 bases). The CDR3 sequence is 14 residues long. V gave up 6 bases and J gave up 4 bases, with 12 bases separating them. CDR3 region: CASRRQSLNEKLFF. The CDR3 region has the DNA TGTGCCAGCAGGAGACAGAGCCTTAATGAAAAACTGTTTTTT.

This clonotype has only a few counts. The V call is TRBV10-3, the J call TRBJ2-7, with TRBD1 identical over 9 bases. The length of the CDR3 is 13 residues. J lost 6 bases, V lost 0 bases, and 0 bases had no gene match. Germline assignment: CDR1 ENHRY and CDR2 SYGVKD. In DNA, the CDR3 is TGTGCCATCAGTGAGTCGGGACAGGGCGAGCAGTACTTC. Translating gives CAISESGQGEQYF.

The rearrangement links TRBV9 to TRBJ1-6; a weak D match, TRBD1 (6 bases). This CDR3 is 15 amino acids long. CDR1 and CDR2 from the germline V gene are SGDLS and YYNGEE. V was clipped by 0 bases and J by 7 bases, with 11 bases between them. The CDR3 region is CASSVEGGENSPLHF. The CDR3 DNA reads TGTGCCAGCAGCGTAGAAGGGGGGGAAAATTCACCCCTCCACTTT.

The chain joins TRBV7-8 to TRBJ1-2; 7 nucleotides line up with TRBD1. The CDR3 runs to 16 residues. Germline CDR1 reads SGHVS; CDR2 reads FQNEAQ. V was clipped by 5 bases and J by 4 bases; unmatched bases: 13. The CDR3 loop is CASSPLRGQQLYGYTF. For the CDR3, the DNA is TGTGCCAGCAGCCCACTCCGGGGACAGCAGCTCTATGGCTACACCTTC.

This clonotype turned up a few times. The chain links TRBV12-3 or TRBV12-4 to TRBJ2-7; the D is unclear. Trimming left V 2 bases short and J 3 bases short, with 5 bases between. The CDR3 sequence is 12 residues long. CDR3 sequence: CASSLILYEQYF. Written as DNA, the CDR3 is TGTGCCAGCAGTTTAATCCTCTACGAGCAGTACTTC.

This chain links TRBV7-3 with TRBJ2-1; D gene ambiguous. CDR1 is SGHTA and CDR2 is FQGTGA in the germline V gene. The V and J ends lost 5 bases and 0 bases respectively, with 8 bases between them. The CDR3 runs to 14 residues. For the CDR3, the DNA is TGTGCCAGCAGCACGGGCCTCTCCTACAATGAGCAGTTCTTC. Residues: CASSTGLSYNEQFF.

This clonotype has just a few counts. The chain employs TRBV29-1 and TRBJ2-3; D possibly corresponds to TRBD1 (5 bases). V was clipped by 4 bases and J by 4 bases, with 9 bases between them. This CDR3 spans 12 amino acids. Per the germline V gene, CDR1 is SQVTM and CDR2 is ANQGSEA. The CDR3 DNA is TGCAGCGTTGTAGGGGCGGCAGATACGCAGTATTTT. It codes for CSVVGAADTQYF.

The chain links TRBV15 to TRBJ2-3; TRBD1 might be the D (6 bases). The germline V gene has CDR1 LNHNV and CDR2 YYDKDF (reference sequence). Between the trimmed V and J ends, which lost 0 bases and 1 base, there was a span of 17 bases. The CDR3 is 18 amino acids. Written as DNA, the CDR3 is TGTGCCACCAGCAGAGATCCCACAGGGTGGACGGGCACAGATACGCAGTATTTT. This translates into CATSRDPTGWTGTDTQYF.

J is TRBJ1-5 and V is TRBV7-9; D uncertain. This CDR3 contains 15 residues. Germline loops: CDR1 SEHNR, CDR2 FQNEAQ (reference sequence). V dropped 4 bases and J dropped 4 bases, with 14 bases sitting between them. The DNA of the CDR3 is TGTGCCAGCAGCTCACATCGGGCGGGGAATCAGCCCCAGCATTTT. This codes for CASSSHRAGNQPQHF.

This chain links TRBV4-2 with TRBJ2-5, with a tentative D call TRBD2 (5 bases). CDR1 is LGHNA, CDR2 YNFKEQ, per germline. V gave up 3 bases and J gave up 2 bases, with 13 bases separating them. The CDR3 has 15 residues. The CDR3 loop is CASSQTFGGQETQYF. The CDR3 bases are TGTGCCAGCAGCCAGACTTTTGGCGGGCAAGAGACCCAGTACTTC.

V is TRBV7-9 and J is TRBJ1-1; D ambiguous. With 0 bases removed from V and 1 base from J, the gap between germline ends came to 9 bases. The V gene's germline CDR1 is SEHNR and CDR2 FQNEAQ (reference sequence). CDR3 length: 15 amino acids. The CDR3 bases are TGTGCCAGCAGCTTAGCGAGGAACGAGAACACTGAAGCTTTCTTT. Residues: CASSLARNENTEAFF.

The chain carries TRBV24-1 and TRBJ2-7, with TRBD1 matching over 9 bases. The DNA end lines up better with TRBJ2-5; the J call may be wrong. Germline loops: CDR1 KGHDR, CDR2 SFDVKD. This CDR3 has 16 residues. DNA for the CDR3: TGTGCCACCAGTGAGGGGGGACAGGGATTGAAAGAGACCCAGTACTTC. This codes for CATSEGGQGLKETQYF.

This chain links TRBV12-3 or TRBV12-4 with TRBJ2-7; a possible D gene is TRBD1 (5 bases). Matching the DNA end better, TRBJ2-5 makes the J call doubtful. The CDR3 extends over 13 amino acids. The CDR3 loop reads CASSPRAKKTQYF. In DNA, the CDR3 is TGTGCCAGCAGCCCCAGGGCGAAGAAGACCCAGTACTTC.

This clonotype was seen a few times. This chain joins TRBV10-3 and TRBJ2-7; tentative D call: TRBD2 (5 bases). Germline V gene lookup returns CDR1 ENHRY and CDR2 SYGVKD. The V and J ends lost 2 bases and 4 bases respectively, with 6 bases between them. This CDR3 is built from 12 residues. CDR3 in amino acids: CAISEPGYEQYF. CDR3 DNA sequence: TGTGCCATCAGTGAGCCGGGGTACGAGCAGTACTTC.

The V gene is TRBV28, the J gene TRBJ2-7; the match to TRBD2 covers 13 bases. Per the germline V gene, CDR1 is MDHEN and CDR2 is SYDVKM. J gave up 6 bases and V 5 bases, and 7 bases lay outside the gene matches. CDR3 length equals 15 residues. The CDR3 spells CASSTWTSGSGEQYF. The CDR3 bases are TGTGCCAGCAGTACTTGGACTAGCGGGAGTGGCGAGCAGTACTTC.

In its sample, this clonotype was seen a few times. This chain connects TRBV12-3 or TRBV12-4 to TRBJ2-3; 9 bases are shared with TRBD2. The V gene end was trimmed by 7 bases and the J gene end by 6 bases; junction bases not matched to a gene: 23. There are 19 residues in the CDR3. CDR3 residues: CASTHGLGTSNSLSDTQYF. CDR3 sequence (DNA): TGTGCCAGCACCCACGGGCTTGGGACTAGCAATTCTTTGTCGGATACGCAGTATTTT.